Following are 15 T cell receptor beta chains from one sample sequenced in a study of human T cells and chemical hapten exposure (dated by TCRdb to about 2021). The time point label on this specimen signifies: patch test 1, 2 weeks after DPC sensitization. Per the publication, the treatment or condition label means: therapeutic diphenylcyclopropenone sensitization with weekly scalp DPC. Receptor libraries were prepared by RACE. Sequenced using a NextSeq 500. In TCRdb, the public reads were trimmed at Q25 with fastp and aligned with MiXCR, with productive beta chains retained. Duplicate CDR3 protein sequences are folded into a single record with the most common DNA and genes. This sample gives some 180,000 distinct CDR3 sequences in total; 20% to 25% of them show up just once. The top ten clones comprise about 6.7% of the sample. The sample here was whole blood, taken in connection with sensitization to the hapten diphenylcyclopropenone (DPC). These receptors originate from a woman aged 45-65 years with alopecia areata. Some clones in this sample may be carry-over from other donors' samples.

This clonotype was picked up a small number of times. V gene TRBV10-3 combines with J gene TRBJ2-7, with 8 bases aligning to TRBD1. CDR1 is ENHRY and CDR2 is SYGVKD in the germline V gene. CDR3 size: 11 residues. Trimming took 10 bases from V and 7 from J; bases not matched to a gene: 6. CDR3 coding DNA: TGTGCCACAAAGGACAGGGTTGAGCAGTACTTC. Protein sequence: CATKDRVEQYF.

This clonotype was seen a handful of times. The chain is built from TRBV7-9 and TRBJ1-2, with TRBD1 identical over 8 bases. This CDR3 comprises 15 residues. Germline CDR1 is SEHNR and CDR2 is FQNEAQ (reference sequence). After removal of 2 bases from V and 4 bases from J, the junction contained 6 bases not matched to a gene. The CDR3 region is CASSLLQGAGYGYTF. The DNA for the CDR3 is TGTGCCAGCAGCTTACTCCAGGGGGCAGGCTATGGCTACACCTTC.

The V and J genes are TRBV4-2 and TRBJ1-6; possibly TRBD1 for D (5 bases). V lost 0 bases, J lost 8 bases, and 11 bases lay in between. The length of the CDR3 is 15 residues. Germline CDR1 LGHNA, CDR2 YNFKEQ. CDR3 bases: TGTGCCAGCAGCCAAGATGGGGCGGGTGATTCACCCCTCCACTTT. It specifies CASSQDGAGDSPLHF.

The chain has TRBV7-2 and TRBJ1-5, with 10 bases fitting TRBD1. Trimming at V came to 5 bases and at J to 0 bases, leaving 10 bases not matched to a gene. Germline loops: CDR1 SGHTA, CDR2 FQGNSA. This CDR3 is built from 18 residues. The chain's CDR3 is CASSTLGQGPSSNQPQHF. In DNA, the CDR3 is TGTGCCAGCAGCACGCTGGGACAGGGGCCATCTAGCAATCAGCCCCAGCATTTT.

The CDR3 DNA follows: TGTGCCAGCAGCCAGAATATGGCGGAAACCTACGAGCAGTACTTC. Amino acids: CASSQNMAETYEQYF. The chain carries TRBV3-1 and TRBJ2-7; D not resolved. The CDR3 extends over 15 amino acids. Germline assignment: CDR1 LGHDT and CDR2 YNNKEL (reference sequence). The V end lost 3 bases, the J end lost 2 bases, and 14 bases lay between the germline ends.

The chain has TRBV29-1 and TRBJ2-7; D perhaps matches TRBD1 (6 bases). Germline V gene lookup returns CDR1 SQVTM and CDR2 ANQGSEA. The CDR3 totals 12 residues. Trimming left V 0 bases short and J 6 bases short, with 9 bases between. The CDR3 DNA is TGCAGCGTTGAAGAAAGGGGGTCCGAGCAGTACTTC. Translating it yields CSVEERGSEQYF.

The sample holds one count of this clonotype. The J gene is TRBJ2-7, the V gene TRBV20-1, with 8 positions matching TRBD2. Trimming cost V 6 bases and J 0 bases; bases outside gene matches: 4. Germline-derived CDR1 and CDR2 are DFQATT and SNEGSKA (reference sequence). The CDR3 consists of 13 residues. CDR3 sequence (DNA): TGCAGTGCGAGCGGGAGACTCTCCTACGAGCAGTACTTC. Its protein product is CSASGRLSYEQYF.

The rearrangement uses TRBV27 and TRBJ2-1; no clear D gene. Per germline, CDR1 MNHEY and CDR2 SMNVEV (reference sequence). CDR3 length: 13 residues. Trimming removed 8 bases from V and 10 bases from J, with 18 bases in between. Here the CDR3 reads CASRPEAAREQFF. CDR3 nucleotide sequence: TGTGCCAGCCGTCCCGAGGCCGCCCGGGAGCAGTTCTTC.

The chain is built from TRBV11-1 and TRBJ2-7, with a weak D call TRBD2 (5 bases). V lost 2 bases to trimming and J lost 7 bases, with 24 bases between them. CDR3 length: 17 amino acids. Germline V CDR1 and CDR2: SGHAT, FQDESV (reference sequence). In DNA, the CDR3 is TGTGCCAGCAGCTTAAGGCGACTCGAGGGCAGCAGAGTGGAGCAGTACTTC. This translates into CASSLRRLEGSRVEQYF.

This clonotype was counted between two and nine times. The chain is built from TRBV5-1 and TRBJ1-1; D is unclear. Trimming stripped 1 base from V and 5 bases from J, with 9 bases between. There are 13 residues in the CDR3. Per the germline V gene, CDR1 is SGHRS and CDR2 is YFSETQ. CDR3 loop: CASSLFGETEAFF. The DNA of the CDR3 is TGCGCCAGCAGCTTGTTCGGGGAAACTGAAGCTTTCTTT.

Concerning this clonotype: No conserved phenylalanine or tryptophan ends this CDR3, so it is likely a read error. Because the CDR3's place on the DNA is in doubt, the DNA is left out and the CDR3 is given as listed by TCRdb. The CDR3: CASSQDGQNLFL. V gene TRBV3-1 combines with J gene TRBJ2-7; whether TRBD1, the table's D call, matches the DNA was not checked. Germline values: CDR1 LGHDT, CDR2 YNNKEL (reference sequence). The CDR3 sequence runs 12 residues, both termini included.

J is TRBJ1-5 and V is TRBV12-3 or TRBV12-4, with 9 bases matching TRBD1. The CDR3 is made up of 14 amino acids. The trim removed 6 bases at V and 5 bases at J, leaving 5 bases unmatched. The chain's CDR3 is CASRPRQGDQPQHF. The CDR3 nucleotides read TGTGCCAGCAGACCTCGACAGGGGGATCAGCCCCAGCATTTT.

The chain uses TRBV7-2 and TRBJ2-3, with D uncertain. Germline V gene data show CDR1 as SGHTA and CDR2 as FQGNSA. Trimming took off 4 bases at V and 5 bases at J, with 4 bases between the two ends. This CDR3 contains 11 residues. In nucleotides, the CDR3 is TGTGCCAGCAGCTCCCTAGATACGCAGTATTTT. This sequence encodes CASSSLDTQYF.

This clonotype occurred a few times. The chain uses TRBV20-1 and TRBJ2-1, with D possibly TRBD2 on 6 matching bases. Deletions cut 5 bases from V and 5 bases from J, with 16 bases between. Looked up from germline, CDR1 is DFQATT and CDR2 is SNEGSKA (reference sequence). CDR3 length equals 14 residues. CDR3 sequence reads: CSAQDYTVDNEQFF. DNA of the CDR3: TGCAGTGCTCAGGACTATACGGTCGACAATGAGCAGTTCTTC.

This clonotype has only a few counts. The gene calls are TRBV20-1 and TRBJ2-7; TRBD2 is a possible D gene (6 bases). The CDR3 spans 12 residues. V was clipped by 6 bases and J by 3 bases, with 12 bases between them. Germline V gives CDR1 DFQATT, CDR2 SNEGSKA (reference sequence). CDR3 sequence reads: CSAPTSNYEQYF. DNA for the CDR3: TGCAGTGCACCGACTAGTAACTACGAGCAGTACTTC.